This T cell receptor (beta chain) came from a study of cytomegalovirus exposure and HLA in healthy donors. Turning to the study itself: The early release's HLA-typed donors yielded 78 million or so unique TCRs.

The CDR3 extends over 14 amino acids. Germline assignment: CDR1 LGHNT and CDR2 FRNRAP. V lost 3 bases and J 4 bases, leaving 12 bases between the germline ends. With 60 Vbeta and 13 Jbeta primers, the PCR was carried out. Generated by immunoSEQ multiplex PCR, the TCRdb table keeps only in-frame clones and is missing some. The data hold 140,000 to 150,000 clones, with almost 85% observed a single time. This receptor was identified in a woman aged 55-69 years in good health and CMV-seropositive. Sequences were obtained from PBMCs. The chain is built from TRBV12-5 and TRBJ2-5; maybe TRBD2 (6 bases). The CDR3 reads CASGFGGLGETQYF. Here the CDR3 DNA reads TGTGCTAGTGGTTTCGGGGGTTTGGGAGAGACCCAGTACTTC.